The clone carrying this T cell receptor beta chain was recorded many times. Its antigen is currently unknown. This record comes from a study of response to subunit inactivated influenza vaccine. Study-wide results and caveats: It was suggested by the authors that few new T cells are recruited by each seasonal influenza vaccination.

One entry per CDR3 protein results from TCRdb running MiXCR on the RT-PCR reads. The repertoire holds about 780,000 distinct CDR3 sequences, with around 20% as singletons. V was pared by 2 bases and J by 9 bases, with 8 bases between. This CDR3 is built from 13 residues. The sequencing used PBMCs from blood, collected around 5 days after vaccination. The clonotype originates from a man between 45 and 60 years old who received an inactivated influenza vaccine. This chain connects TRBV12-3 or TRBV12-4 to TRBJ2-6; no clear D gene. The CDR3 protein is CASSLRVINVLTF. As DNA, the CDR3 is TGTGCCAGCAGTTTACGAGTAATCAACGTCCTGACTTTC.